This T cell receptor (beta chain) stems from a study of control samples from healthy donors and cancer patients. CDR3 size: 15 residues. Germline V CDR1 and CDR2: SGHDT, YYEEEE. Unmatched junction bases numbered 1, after V lost 1 base and J lost 1 base. Sequencing used immunoSEQ multiplex PCR; TCRdb keeps in-frame clones, though not all of them. This sample has 150,000 or so clones; roughly 95% occur once, and the top ten carry roughly 3.9%. The clonotype originates from a woman aged 55-75 years in good health. J is TRBJ2-3 and V is TRBV5-6, with TRBD2 matching 9 bases. Sequencing input: blood. CDR3 amino acids: CASSLRLAGTDTQYF. The DNA for the CDR3 is TGTGCCAGCAGCTTGAGACTAGCGGGCACAGATACGCAGTATTTT.